The T cell receptor beta chain under discussion was sequenced for a study of OX40 agonist ivuxolimab in advanced cancers. In terms of the full investigation: Ivuxolimab was an agonistic, fully human IgG2 monoclonal antibody directed against OX40 (CD134), a costimulatory receptor. Patients were allowed to have had prior anti-PD-1, anti-PD-L1 or anti-CTLA-4 therapy, and roughly 40% of the dose-escalation patients had been treated with checkpoint inhibitors. In the dose-escalation cohort, 70% to 90% of patients were male, and the mean age was roughly 60 years with a range of roughly 20 to 80. Partial responses occurred in three dose-escalation patients, of whom one had hepatocellular carcinoma and two had cutaneous melanoma. Among the roughly 50 dose-escalation patients, about 20 had hepatocellular carcinoma, approximately 15 melanoma, 9 renal cell carcinoma and 9 head and neck cancer. The purpose of peripheral TCRbeta sequencing was to test whether ivuxolimab changed TCR sequence diversity and led to clonal T-cell expansion. Intravenous ivuxolimab was administered to patients every 2 weeks at six dose levels: 0.01, 0.1, 0.3, 1.5, 3 and 10 mg/kg. The monotherapy dose-escalation portion (N of about 50 patients) of the phase I ivuxolimab trial is reported in the paper.

The trial excluded patients who had a history of autoimmune disease or who were on systemic immunosuppression. Peripheral blood for TCR sequencing was collected from all dose cohorts at baseline, on cycle 4 day 1, and on cycle 7 day 1. The samples were taken from a phase I, first-in-human, multicenter, open-label dose-escalation trial of ivuxolimab. Adults with locally advanced or metastatic melanoma, renal cell carcinoma, hepatocellular carcinoma or head and neck squamous cell carcinoma were enrolled in the trial. Before TCR sequencing, CD4+ T cells and CD8+ T cells from peripheral blood were sorted into separate populations. V loses 2 bases at its end and J loses 5 bases; junction bases beyond the gene matches: 2. The CDR3 spans 13 residues, from the cysteine through the phenylalanine. Only the CDR3 part of the read is kept: 39 bases, read in frame from the first base. The germline V gene (reference sequence) gives CDR1 as SGHKS and CDR2 as YYEKEE.

Genomic DNA was extracted from sorted cells for sequencing of the TCRbeta CDR3 region. The immunoSEQ Assay was used for sequencing of TCRbeta CDR3 regions. TCRdb holds this immuneACCESS table with in-frame rearrangements only. Some clones are missing; in checked studies, unresolved V genes explain under half, and the rest has no known cause. Within this sample are around 56,000 clones, with around 81% of them counted one time only. The ten largest clonotypes hold approximately 4.5% of the sample. The study at large found these results: Partial responders in the 0.1-3.0 mg/kg groups had among the lowest normalized peripheral clonal expansion, especially among CD8+ T cells. Which antigens the clonally expanded peripheral T cells were specific for was not determined. Clonal expansion of both CD4+ and CD8+ blood T cells was observed from baseline to week 6 at doses 0.1 to 3.0 mg/kg. After ivuxolimab, CD8+ T cells had more expanded clones than CD4+ T cells on average. Low levels of normalized T-cell clonal expansion were also seen in some nonresponding patients.

With regard to this clone: What this receptor recognizes is not known. Per-base quality was not reported, and no clone a single base away is much larger than it.

The sample here was CD4+ or CD8+ T cells sorted from blood, taken in a trial of the OX40 agonist ivuxolimab. The chain couples TRBV5-5 to TRBJ1-1; 8 middle bases align to TRBD1. This receptor was identified in an adult with an advanced solid tumor such as melanoma, head and neck, liver or kidney cancer. CDR3 sequence: CASSLDRGTEAFF. The nucleotides are TGTGCCAGCAGCTTAGACAGGGGAACTGAAGCTTTCTTT.